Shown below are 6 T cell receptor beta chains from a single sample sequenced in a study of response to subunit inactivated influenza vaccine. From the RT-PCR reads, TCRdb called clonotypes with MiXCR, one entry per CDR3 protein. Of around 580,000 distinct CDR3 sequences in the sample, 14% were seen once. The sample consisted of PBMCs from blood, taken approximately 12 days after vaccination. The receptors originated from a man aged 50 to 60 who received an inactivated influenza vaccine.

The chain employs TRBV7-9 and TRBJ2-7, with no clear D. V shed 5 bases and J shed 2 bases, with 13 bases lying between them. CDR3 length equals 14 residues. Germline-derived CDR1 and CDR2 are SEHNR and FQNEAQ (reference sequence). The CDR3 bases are TGTGCCAGCAGCCCCCGGCCCCGGCCCTACGAGCAGTACTTC. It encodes CASSPRPRPYEQYF.

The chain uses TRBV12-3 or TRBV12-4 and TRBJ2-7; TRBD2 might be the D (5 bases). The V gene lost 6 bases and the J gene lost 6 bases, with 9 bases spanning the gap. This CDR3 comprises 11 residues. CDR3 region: CASRVAGEQYF. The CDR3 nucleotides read TGTGCCAGCAGGGTTGCGGGCGAGCAGTACTTC.

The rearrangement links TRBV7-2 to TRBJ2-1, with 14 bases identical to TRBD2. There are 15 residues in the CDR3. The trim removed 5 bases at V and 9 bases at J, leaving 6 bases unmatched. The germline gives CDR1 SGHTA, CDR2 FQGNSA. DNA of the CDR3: TGTGCCAGCAGCGCGGGACTAGCGGGGGCCAGTGAGCAGTTCTTC. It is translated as CASSAGLAGASEQFF.

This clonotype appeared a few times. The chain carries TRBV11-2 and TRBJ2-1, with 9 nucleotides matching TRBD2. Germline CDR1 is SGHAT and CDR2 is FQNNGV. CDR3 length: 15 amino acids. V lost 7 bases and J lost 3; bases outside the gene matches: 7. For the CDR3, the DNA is TGTGCCAGCACCTCCGTGACTAGCGGCTACAATGAGCAGTTCTTC. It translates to CASTSVTSGYNEQFF.

CDR3 in amino acids: CASSLGTGPNLNTEAFF. The CDR3 bases are TGTGCCAGCAGCTTAGGGACAGGCCCCAATTTGAACACTGAAGCTTTCTTT. J is TRBJ1-1 and V is TRBV7-9, with 7 bases lining up with TRBD1. This CDR3 has 17 amino acids. Germline V gives CDR1 SEHNR, CDR2 FQNEAQ (reference sequence). With V trimmed by 1 base and J by 0 bases, 8 bases remained unmatched.

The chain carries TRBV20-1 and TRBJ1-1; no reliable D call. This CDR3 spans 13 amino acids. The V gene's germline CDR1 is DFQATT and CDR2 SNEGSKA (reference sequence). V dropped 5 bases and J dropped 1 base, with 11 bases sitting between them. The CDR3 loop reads CSARWTGNTEAFF. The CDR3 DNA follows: TGCAGTGCTCGATGGACGGGGAACACTGAAGCTTTCTTT.